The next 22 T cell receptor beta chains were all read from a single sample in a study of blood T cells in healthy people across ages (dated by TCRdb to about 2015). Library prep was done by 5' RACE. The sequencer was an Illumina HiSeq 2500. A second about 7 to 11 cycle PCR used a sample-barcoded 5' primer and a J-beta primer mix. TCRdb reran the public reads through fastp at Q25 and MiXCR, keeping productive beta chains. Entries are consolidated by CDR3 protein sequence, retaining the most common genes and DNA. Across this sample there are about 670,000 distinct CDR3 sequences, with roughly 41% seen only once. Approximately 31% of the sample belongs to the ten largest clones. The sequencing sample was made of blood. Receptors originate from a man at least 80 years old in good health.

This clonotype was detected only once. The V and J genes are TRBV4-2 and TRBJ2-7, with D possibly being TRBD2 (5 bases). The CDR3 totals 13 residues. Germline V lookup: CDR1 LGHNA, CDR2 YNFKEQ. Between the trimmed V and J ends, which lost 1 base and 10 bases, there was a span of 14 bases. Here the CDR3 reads CASSQVGGFRQYF. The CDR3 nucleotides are TGTGCCAGCAGCCAAGTTGGAGGCTTTCGCCAGTACTTC.

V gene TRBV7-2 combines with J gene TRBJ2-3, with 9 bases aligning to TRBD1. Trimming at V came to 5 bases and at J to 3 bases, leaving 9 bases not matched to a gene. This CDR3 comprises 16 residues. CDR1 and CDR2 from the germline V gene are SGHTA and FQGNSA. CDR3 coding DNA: TGTGCCAGCAGCCCCCGTAAGGACAGGGGTACAGATACGCAGTATTTT. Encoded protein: CASSPRKDRGTDTQYF.

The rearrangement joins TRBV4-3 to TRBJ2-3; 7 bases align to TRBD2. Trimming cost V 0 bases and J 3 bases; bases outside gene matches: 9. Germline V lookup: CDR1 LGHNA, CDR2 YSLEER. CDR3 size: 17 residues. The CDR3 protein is CASSQDLGASGTDTQYF. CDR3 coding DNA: TGCGCCAGCAGCCAAGATCTCGGGGCTAGCGGAACAGATACGCAGTATTTT.

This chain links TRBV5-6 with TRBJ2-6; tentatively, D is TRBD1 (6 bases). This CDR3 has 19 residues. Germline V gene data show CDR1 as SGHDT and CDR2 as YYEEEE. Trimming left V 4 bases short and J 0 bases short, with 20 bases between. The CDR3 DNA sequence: TGTGCCAGCAGCAGAAACAGGGTGGGGCGCCCCTCTGGGGCCAACGTCCTGACTTTC. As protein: CASSRNRVGRPSGANVLTF.

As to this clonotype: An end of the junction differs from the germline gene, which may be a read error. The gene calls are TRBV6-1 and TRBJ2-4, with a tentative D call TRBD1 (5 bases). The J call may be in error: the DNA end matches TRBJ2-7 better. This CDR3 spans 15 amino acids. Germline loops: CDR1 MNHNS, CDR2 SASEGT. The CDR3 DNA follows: TGTGTCAGCAGTTCCCAGGGTAAAGGGGCCTACGAGCAGTACTTC. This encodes CVSSSQGKGAYEQYF.

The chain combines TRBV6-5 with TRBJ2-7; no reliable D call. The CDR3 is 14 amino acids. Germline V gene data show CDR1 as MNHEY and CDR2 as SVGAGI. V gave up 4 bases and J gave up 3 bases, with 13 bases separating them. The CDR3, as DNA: TGTGCCAGCAGTTGCCGACAACCTTACTACGAGCAGTACTTC. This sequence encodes CASSCRQPYYEQYF.

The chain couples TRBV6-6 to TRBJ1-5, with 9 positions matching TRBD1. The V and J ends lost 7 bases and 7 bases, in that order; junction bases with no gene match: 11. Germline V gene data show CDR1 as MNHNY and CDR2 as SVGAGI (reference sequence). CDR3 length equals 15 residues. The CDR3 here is CASIPGTGLGQPQHF. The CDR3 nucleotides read TGTGCCAGCATCCCTGGGACAGGGCTCGGCCAGCCCCAGCATTTT.

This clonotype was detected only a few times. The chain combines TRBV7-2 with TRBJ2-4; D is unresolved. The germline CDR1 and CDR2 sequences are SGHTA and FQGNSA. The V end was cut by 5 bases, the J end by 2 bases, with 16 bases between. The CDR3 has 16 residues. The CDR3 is CASSPPGPATKNIQYF. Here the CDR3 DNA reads TGTGCCAGCAGCCCCCCCGGTCCGGCCACCAAAAACATTCAGTACTTC.

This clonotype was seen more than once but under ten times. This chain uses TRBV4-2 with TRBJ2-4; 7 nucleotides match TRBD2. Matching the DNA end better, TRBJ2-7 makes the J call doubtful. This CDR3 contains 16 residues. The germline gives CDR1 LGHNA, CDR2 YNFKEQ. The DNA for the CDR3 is TGTGCCAGCAGCCGAACCGCTGGCGGGAGTCGAGTCGAGCAGTACTTC. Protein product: CASSRTAGGSRVEQYF.

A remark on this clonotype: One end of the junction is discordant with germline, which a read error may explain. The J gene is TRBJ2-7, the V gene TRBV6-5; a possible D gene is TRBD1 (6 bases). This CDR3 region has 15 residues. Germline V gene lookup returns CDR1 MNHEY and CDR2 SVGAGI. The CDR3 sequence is CPSELLGQGHYEQYF. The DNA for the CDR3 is TGTCCCAGCGAACTGCTGGGGCAGGGGCACTACGAGCAGTACTTC.

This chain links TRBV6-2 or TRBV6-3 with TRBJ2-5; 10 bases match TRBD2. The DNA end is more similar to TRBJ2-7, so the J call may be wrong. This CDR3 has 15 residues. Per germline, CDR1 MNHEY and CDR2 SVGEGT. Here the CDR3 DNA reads TGTGCCAGCAGTTACGGGACTAGCGTGGCCTACGAGCAGTACTTC. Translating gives CASSYGTSVAYEQYF.

CDR3: CASSSGRVSTDTQYF. The CDR3 DNA is TGTGCCAGCAGTTCAGGACGGGTTAGCACAGATACGCAGTATTTT. The chain recombines TRBV6-5 with TRBJ2-3; no reliable D call. Germline V gene data show CDR1 as MNHEY and CDR2 as SVGAGI. Trimming took off 4 bases at V and 0 bases at J, with 11 bases between the two ends. The CDR3 covers 15 residues.

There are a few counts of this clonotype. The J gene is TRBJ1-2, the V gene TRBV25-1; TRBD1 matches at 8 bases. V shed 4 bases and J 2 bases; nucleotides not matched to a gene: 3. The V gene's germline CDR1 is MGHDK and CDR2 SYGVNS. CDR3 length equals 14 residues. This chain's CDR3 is CASSVRTGNYGYTF. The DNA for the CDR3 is TGTGCCAGCAGTGTGCGGACAGGGAACTATGGCTACACCTTC.

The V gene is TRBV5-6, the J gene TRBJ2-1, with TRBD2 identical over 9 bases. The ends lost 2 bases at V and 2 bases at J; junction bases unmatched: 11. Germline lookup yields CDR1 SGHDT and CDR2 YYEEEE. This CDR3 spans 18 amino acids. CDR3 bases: TGTGCCAGCAGCTTTTTCGCGGGGGGGCCCAGAACCTACAATGAGCAGTTCTTC. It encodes CASSFFAGGPRTYNEQFF.

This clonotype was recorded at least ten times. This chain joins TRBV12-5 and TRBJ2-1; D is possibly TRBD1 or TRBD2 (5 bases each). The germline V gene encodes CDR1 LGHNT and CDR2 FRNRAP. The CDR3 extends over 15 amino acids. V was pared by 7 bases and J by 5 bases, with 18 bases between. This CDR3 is CASAPPGRMDNEQFF. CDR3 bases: TGTGCTAGTGCCCCCCCGGGACGGATGGACAATGAGCAGTTCTTC.

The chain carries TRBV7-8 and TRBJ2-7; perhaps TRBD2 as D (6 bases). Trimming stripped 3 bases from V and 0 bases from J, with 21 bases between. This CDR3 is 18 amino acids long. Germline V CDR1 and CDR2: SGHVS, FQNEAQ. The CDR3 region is CASSFRGAPAPASYEQYF. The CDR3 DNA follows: TGTGCCAGCAGCTTCCGCGGGGCCCCTGCCCCGGCCTCCTACGAGCAGTACTTC.

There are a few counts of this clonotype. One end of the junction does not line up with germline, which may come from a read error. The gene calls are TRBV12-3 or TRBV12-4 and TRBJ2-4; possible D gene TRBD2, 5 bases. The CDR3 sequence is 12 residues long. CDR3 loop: CASRLVPGEQYF. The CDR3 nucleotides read TGTGCCAGCAGATTAGTCCCCGGGGAGCAGTACTTC.

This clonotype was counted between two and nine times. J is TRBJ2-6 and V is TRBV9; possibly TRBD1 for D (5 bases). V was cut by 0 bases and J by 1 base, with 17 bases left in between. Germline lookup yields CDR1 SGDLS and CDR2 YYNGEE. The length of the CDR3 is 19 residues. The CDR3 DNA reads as TGTGCCAGCAGCGTAGCTCCGGCAGGGATCTCTTCTGGGGCCAACGTCCTGACTTTC. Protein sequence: CASSVAPAGISSGANVLTF.

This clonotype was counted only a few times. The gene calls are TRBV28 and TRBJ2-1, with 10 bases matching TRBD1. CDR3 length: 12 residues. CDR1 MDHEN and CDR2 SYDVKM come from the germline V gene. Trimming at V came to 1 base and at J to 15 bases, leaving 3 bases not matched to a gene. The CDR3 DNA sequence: TGTGCCAGCAGTTTATCGACAGGGGGCTGGTTCTTC. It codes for CASSLSTGGWFF.

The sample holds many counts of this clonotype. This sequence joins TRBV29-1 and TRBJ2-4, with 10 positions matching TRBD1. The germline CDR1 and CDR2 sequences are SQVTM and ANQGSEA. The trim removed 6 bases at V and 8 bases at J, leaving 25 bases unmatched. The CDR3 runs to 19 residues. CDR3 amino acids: CSVISAGTGAMNSRYIQYF. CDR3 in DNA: TGCAGCGTGATATCGGCCGGGACAGGGGCGATGAATTCGAGGTACATTCAGTACTTC. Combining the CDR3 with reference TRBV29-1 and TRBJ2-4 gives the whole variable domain SAVISQKPSRDICQRGTSLTIQCQVDSQVTMMFWYRQQPGQSLTLIATANQGSEATYESGFVIDKFPISRPNLTFSTLTVSNMSPEDSSIYLCSVISAGTGAMNSRYIQYFGAGTRLSVL.

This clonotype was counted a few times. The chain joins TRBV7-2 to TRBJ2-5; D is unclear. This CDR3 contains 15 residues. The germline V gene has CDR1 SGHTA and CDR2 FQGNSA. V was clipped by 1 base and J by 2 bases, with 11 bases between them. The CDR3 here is CASSLGGPMQETQYF. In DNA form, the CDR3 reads TGTGCCAGCAGCTTAGGAGGTCCAATGCAAGAGACCCAGTACTTC.

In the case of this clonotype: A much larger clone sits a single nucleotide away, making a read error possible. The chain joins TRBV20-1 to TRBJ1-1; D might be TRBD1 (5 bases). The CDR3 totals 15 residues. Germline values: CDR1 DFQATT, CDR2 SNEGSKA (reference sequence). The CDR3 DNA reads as TGCAGTGCTGGTGGGGGGTCGGCGCAATACACTGGAGCTTTCTTT. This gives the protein CSAGGGSAQYTGAFF.